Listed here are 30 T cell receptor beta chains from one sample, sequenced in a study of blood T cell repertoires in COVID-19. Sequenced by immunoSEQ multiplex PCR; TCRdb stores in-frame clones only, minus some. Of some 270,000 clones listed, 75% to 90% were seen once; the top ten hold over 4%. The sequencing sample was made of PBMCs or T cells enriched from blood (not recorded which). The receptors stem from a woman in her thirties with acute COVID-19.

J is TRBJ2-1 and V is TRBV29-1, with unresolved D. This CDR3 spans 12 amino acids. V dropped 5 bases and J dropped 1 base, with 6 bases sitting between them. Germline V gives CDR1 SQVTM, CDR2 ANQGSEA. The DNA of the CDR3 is TGCAGCGTTTCGGAGTCCTACAATGAGCAGTTCTTC. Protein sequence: CSVSESYNEQFF.

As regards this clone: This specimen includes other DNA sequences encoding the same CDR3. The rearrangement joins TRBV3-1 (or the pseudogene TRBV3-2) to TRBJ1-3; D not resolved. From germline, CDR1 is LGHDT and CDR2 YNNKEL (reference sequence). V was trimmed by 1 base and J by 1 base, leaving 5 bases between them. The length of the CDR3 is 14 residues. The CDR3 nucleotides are TGTGCCAGCAGCCAAGCGGGATCTGGAAACACCATATATTTT. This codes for CASSQAGSGNTIYF.

The CDR3 is CASSHRIYDTGELFF. DNA for the CDR3: TGTGCCAGCAGCCATCGTATCTACGACACCGGGGAGCTGTTTTTT. The chain uses TRBV7-2 and TRBJ2-2; D is undetermined. The CDR3 length is 15 residues. From germline, CDR1 is SGHTA and CDR2 FQGNSA. Trimming stripped 5 bases from V and 3 bases from J, with 13 bases between.

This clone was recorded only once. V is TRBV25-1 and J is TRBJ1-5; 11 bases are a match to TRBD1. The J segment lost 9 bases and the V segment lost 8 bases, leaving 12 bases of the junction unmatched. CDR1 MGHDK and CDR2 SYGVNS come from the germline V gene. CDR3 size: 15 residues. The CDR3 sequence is CASGPGQGVHGPQHF. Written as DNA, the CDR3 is TGTGCCAGCGGACCGGGACAGGGGGTACATGGGCCCCAGCATTTT.

The CDR3, as DNA: TGTGCCAGCAGTTACACCTTGGTTAGCGGGAGCGAGCAGTACTTC. Translated, it gives CASSYTLVSGSEQYF. The chain has TRBV6-6 and TRBJ2-7; 9 bases map to TRBD2. The CDR3 has 15 residues. The J segment lost 6 bases and the V segment lost 2 bases, leaving 8 bases of the junction unmatched. CDR1 is MNHNY, CDR2 SVGAGI, per germline (reference sequence).

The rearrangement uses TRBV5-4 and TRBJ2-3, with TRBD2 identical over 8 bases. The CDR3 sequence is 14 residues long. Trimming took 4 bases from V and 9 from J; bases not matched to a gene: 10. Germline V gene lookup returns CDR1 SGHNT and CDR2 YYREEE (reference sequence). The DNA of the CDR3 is TGTGCCAGCAGCGCGGGACTAGTGAGGTCCACGCAGTATTTT. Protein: CASSAGLVRSTQYF.

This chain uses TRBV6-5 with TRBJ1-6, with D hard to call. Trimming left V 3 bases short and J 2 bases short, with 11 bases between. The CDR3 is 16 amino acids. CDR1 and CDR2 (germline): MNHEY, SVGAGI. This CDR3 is CASSYSGVPYNSPLHF. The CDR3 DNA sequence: TGTGCCAGCAGTTATTCCGGGGTCCCCTATAATTCACCCCTCCACTTT.

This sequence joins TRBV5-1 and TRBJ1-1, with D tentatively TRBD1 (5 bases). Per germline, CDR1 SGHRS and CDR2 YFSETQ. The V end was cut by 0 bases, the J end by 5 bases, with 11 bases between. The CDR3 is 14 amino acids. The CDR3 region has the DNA TGCGCCAGCAGCTTGGCCCGTCAGGGTACTGAAGCTTTCTTT. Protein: CASSLARQGTEAFF.

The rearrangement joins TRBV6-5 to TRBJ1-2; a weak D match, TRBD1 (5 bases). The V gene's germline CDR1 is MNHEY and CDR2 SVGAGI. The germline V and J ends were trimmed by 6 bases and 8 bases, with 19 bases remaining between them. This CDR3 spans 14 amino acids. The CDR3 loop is CASRGLGVMGGYTF. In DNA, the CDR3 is TGTGCCAGCAGGGGACTAGGGGTTATGGGCGGCTACACCTTC.

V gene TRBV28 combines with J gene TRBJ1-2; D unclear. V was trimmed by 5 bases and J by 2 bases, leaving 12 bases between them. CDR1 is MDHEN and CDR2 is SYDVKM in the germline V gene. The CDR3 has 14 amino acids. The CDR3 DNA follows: TGTGCCAGCAGTACCCAACCCGGGAACTATGGCTACACCTTC. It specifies CASSTQPGNYGYTF.

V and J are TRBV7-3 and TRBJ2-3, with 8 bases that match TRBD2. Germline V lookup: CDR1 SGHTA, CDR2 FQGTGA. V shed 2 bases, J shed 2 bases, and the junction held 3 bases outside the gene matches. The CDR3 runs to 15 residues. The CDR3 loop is CASSLYSGNTDTQYF. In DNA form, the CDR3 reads TGTGCCAGCAGCTTATATAGCGGGAACACAGATACGCAGTATTTT.

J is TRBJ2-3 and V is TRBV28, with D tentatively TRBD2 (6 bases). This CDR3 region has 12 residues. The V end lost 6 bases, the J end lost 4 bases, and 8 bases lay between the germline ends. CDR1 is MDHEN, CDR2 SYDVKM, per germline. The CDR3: CASREGPDTQYF. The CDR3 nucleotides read TGTGCCAGCAGGGAGGGACCAGATACGCAGTATTTT.

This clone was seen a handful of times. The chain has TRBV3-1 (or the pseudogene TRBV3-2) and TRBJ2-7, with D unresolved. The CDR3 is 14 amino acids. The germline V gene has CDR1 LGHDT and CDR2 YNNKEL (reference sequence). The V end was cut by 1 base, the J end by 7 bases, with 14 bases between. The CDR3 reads CASSQGPAVSEQYF. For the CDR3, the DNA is TGTGCCAGCAGCCAAGGGCCTGCGGTGTCGGAGCAGTACTTC.

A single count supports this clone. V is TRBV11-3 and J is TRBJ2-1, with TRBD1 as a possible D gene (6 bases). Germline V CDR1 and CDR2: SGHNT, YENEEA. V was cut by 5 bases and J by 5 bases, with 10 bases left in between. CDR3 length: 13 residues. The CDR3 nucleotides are TGTGCCAGCAGCCGGACAGCTAACAATGAGCAGTTCTTC. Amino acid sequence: CASSRTANNEQFF.

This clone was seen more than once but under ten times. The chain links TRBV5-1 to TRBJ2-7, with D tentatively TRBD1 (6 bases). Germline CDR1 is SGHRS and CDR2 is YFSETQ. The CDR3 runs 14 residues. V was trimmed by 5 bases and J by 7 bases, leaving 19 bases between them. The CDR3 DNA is TGCGCCAGCAGTGTCCCAACAGGGACCCGGGAGCAGTACTTC. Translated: CASSVPTGTREQYF.

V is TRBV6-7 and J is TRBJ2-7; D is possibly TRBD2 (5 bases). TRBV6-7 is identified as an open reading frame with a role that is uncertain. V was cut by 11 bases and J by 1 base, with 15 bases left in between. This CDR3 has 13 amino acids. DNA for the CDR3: TGTGCCTCACCCCCGGGGAAATCCTACGAGCAGTACTTC. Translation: CASPPGKSYEQYF.

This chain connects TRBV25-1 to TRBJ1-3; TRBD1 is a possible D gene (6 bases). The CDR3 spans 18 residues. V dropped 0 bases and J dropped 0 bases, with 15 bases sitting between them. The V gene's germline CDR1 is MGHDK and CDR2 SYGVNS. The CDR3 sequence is CASSEYFGDTNSGNTIYF. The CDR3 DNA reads TGTGCCAGCAGTGAATATTTCGGGGACACCAACTCTGGAAACACCATATATTTT. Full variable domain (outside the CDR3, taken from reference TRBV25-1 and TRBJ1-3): EADIYQTPRYLVIGTGKKITLECSQTMGHDKMYWYQQDPGMELHLIHYSYGVNSTEKGDLSSESTVSRIRTEHFPLTLESARPSHTSQYLCASSEYFGDTNSGNTIYFGEGSWLTVV.

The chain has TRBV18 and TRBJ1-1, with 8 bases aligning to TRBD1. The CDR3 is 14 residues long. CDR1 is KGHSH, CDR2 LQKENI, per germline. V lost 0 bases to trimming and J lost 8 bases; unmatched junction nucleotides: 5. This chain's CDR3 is CASSPPVSGGEAFF. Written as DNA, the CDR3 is TGTGCCAGCTCACCACCGGTGTCAGGGGGCGAAGCTTTCTTT.

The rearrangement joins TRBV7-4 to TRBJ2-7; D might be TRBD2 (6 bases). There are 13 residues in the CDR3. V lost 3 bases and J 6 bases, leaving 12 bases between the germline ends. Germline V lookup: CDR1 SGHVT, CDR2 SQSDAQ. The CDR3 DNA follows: TGTGCCAGCAGCTTTAGGGAGGACTGCGAGCAGTACTTC. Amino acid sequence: CASSFREDCEQYF.

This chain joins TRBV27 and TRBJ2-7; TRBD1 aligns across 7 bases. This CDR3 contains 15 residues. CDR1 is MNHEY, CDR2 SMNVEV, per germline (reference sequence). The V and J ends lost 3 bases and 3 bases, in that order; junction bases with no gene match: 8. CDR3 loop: CASSLQGQRDYEQYF. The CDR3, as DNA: TGTGCCAGCAGTTTGCAGGGACAGCGTGACTACGAGCAGTACTTC.

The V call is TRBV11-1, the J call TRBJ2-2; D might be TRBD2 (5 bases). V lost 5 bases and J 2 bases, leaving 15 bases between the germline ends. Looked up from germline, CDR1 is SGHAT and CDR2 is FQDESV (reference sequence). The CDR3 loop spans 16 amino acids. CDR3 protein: CASSPPLASNTGELFF. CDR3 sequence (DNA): TGTGCCAGCAGCCCTCCGTTAGCGTCAAACACCGGGGAGCTGTTTTTT.

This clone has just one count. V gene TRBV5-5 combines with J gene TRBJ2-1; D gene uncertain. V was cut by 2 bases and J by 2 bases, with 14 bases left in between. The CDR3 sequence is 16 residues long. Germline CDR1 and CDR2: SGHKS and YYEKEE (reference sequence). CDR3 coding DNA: TGTGCCAGCAGCTTAAGTGGGCAGCCCACCTACAATGAGCAGTTCTTC. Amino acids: CASSLSGQPTYNEQFF.

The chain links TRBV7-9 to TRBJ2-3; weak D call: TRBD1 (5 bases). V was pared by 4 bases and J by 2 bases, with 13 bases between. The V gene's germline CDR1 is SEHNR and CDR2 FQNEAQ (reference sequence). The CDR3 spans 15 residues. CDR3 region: CASSSGLLLTDTQYF. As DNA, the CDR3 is TGTGCCAGCAGCTCAGGGCTATTACTCACAGATACGCAGTATTTT.

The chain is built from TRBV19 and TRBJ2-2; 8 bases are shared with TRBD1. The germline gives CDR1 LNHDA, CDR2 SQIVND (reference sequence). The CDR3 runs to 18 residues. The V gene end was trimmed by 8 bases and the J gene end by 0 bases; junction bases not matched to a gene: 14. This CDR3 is CASGDRDRSFSNTGELFF. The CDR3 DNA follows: TGTGCCAGTGGCGACCGGGACAGGAGCTTCTCGAACACCGGGGAGCTGTTTTTT. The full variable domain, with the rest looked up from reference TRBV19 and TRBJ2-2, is DGGITQSPKYLFRKEGQNVTLSCEQNLNHDAMYWYRQDPGQGLRLIYYSQIVNDFQKGDIAEGYSVSREKKESFPLTVTSAQKNPTAFYLCASGDRDRSFSNTGELFFGEGSRLTVL.

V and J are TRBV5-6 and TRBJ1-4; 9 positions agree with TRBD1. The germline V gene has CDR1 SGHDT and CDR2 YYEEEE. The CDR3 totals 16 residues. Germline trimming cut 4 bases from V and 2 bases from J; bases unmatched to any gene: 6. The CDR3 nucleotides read TGTGCCAGCAGCCCCGGGACAGGGTCCACTAATGAAAAACTGTTTTTT. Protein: CASSPGTGSTNEKLFF.

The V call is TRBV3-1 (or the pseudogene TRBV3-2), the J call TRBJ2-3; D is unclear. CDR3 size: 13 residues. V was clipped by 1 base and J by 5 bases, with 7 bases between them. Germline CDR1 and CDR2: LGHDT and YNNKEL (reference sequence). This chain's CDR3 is CASSQVTGDTQYF. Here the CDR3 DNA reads TGTGCCAGCAGCCAAGTAACTGGAGATACGCAGTATTTT.

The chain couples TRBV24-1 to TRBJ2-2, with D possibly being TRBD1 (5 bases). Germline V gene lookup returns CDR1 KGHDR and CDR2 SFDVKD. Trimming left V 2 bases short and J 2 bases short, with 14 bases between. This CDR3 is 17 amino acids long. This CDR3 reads CATSDSLDTANTGELFF. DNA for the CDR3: TGTGCCACCAGTGATTCCCTGGACACAGCAAACACCGGGGAGCTGTTTTTT.

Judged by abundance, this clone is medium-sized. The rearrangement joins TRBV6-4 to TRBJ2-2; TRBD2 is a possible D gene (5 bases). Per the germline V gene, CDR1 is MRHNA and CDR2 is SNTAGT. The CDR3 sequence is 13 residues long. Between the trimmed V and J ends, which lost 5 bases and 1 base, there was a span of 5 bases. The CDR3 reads CASSSGNTGELFF. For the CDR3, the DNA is TGTGCCAGCAGTAGCGGGAACACCGGGGAGCTGTTTTTT.

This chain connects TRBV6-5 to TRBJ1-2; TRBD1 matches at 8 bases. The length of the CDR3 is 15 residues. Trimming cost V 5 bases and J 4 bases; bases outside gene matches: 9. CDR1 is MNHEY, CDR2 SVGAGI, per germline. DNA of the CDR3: TGTGCCAGCAGTAGAGTTCCGGACAGGGCCTATGGCTACACCTTC. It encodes CASSRVPDRAYGYTF.

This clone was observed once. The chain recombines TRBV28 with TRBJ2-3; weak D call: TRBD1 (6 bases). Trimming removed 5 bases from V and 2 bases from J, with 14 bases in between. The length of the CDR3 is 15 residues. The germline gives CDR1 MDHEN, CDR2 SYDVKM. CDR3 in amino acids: CASSNRDSSTDTQYF. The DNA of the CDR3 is TGTGCCAGCAGTAACAGGGATAGCTCCACAGATACGCAGTATTTT.